This T cell receptor (beta chain) was captured by sequencing in a study of T cell responses to AZD1222 COVID-19 vaccine (dated by TCRdb to the early 2020s). About the full investigation: Because spike-specific TCR depth and breadth did not differ between the two schedules, AZD1222 recipients who got a second dose at roughly 4 weeks were pooled with those who got a second dose at roughly 12 weeks. Trial participants were enrolled by age into 18-55, 56-69 and 70-plus year subgroups, with about 150, 27 and 61 TCR-sequenced participants respectively. A total of around 240 trial participants underwent TCR sequencing, of whom more than 200 had received two doses of AZD1222 and approximately 25 had received two doses of the MenACWY control vaccine. Overall results and qualifications from the work: After two AZD1222 doses, spike-specific TCR breadth and depth were significantly higher than at day 0 and than in MenACWY recipients. In the small 56-69-year group, the increase in depth fell short of significance, most likely because of low power. The whole spike protein was spanned by vaccine-associated CD4 TCRs, and dominant responses were seen in regions 160-218 and 743-854. Reportedly, almost half of the unique spike-specific TCRs recognized epitopes lying outside the regions that are mutated in the B.1.351 and B.1.1.7 variants. Because no samples from the day 14 peak response were available, repertoires could be characterized only after the peak T cell response. Participants were mostly white British and included more females than males, and it was suggested by the authors that clonal diversity may have been underestimated. Conclusions about previously exposed vaccinees were limited because only six AZD1222 recipients were SARS-CoV-2 seropositive at baseline.

As regards this clone: This clone's antigen is unknown. The input lacks base qualities; no much larger clone sits a single base away.

According to the germline V gene, CDR1 reads MGHRA and CDR2 reads YSYEKL. From cysteine to phenylalanine, the CDR3 is 20 amino acids long. Just CDR3 DNA is preserved here, 60 bases in frame from base 1. V and J are trimmed by 1 base and 2 bases, and the gene matches miss 17 bases of the junction. The CDR3 regions of human TCRbeta chains were subjected to immunosequencing. The authors processed their data as follows. TCRs in the repertoires were compared against a reference library of SARS-CoV-2-specific TCRs that had been generated with the MIRA antigen-specificity platform. Breadth meant the fraction of unique TCRs that were SARS-CoV-2-associated, whereas depth meant the fraction of total T cells that were SARS-CoV-2-associated. Using the MIRA data, each spike-specific TCR was mapped to the spike region that the TCR reacts to and placed in a CD4 or CD8 class. Log10-transformed breadth and depth values were compared by one-way ANOVA with Sidak's multiple comparisons tests. TCRdb limited this immuneACCESS table to in-frame rearrangements with V and J called. A share of clones is missing; checked studies link under half to unresolved V genes, and the rest is unexplained. V and J calls and clone size come straight from that table; D and trimming were deduced from the DNA. In all, the sample holds approximately 170,000 clones, and approximately 90% of those were seen once. The top ten clones comprise 6.9% of the sample.

This sample's time point label indicates: baseline before first vaccination. Vaccinee samples came from UK trials COV001 and COV002, including a single-blind randomized controlled phase 2/3 trial of AZD1222 (ChAdOx1 nCoV-19) in healthy adults. Trial participant PBMC samples were collected at day 0 and day 28 after the second dose for TCRbeta chain sequencing. The V and J segments used are TRBV4-1 and TRBJ2-5; TRBD2 agrees with 9 junctional bases. This TCR derives from an adult in good health. Sequenced material: peripheral blood, taken on day 0 of AZD1222 vaccination. The CDR3 region has the sequence CASSQVLGAVSGGHQETQYF. The DNA sequence is given as TGCGCCAGCAGCCAAGTTTTAGGGGCCGTTAGCGGGGGACATCAAGAGACCCAGTACTTC.